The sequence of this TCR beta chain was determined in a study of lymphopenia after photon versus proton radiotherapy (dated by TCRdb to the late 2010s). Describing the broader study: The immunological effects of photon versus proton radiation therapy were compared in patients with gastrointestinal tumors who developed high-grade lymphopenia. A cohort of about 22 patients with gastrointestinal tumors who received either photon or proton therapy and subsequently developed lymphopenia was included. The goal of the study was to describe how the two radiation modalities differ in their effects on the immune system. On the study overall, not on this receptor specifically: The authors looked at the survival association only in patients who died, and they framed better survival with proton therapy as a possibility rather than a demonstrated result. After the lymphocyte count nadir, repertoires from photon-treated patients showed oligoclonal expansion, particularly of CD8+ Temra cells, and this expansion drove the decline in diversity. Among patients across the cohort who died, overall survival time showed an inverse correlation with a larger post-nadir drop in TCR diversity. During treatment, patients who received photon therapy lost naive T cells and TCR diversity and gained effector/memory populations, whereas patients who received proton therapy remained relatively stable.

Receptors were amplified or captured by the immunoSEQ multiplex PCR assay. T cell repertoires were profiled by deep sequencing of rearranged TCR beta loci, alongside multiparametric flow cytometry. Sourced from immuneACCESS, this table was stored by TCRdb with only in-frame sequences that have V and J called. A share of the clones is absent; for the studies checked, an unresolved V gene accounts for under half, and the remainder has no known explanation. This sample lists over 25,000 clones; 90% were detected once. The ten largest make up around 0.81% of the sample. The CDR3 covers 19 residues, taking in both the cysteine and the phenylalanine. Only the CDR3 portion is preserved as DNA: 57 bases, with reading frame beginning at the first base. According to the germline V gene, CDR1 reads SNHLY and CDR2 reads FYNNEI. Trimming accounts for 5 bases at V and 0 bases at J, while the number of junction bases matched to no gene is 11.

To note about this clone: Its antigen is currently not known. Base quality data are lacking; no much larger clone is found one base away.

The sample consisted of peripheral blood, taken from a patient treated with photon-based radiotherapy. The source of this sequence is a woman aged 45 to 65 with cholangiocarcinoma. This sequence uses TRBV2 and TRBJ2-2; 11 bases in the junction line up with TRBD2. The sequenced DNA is TGTGCCAGCAGTCCAACCGGGACTAGCGGAGCGACGAACACCGGGGAGCTGTTTTTT. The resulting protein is CASSPTGTSGATNTGELFF. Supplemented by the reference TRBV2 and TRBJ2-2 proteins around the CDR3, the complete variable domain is EPEVTQTPSHQVTQMGQEVILRCVPISNHLYFYWYRQILGQKVEFLVSFYNNEISEKSEIFDDQFSVERPDGSNFTLKIRSTKLEDSAMYFCASSPTGTSGATNTGELFFGEGSRLTVL.